One sample yielded the 32 T cell receptor beta chains listed below, sequenced in a study of vaccination effects on CD4 cells after COVID-19. For these TCRs, the target antigens are not known. Under the ViraFEST assay, PBMC were stimulated with viral peptide pools so that antigen-specific CD4+ T cells expanded. Sequencing was performed afterwards. Isolating CD4+ T cells followed approximately 11 days of culture. TCRdb keeps only in-frame clones here, not all; method: immunoSEQ multiplex PCR. Here the sample spans under 85,000 clones, roughly 74% being singletons. Specimen: CD4+ T cells from PBMCs cultured with HCoV-229E spike peptides, collected before COVID-19 vaccination. The receptors shown here come from a human donor who received a COVID-19 vaccine.

The rearrangement uses TRBV10-3 and TRBJ1-3; D is possibly TRBD1 (6 bases). The V gene's germline CDR1 is ENHRY and CDR2 SYGVKD. CDR3 size: 12 residues. Trimming removed 11 bases from V and 4 bases from J, with 12 bases in between. The CDR3 spells CASTGFGNTIYF. CDR3 nucleotides: TGTGCCTCCACAGGGTTCGGAAACACCATATATTTT.

The genes are TRBV3-1 (or the pseudogene TRBV3-2) and TRBJ2-3; 8 nucleotides line up with TRBD1. Germline CDR1 is LGHDT and CDR2 is YNNKEL (reference sequence). CDR3 length: 14 residues. V shed 3 bases and J 6 bases; nucleotides not matched to a gene: 5. CDR3 in DNA: TGTGCCAGCAGCCACCGGGACAGGAGGGATACGCAGTATTTT. Its protein product is CASSHRDRRDTQYF.

This clone was observed a single time. This chain connects TRBV19 to TRBJ1-1; 9 nucleotides line up with TRBD1. After removal of 8 bases from V and 5 bases from J, the junction contained 6 bases not matched to a gene. Looked up from germline, CDR1 is LNHDA and CDR2 is SQIVND (reference sequence). This CDR3 has 13 amino acids. CDR3 protein: CASGTGKWTEAFF. Here the CDR3 DNA reads TGTGCCAGTGGGACAGGGAAGTGGACTGAAGCTTTCTTT. Full variable domain (remainder filled in from reference TRBV19 and TRBJ1-1): DGGITQSPKYLFRKEGQNVTLSCEQNLNHDAMYWYRQDPGQGLRLIYYSQIVNDFQKGDIAEGYSVSREKKESFPLTVTSAQKNPTAFYLCASGTGKWTEAFFGQGTRLTVV.

The chain has TRBV7-3 and TRBJ2-7; D is perhaps TRBD1 or TRBD2 (5 bases each). Germline V gene data show CDR1 as SGHTA and CDR2 as FQGTGA. The V gene lost 4 bases and the J gene lost 0 bases, with 10 bases spanning the gap. This CDR3 has 14 amino acids. The CDR3 DNA reads as TGTGCCAGCAGCTACCCGGGGACCTCCTACGAGCAGTACGTC. Its translation is CASSYPGTSYEQYV.

J is TRBJ1-2 and V is TRBV19; D uncertain. Trimming left V 5 bases short and J 1 base short, with 11 bases between. The CDR3 has 14 residues. Germline lookup yields CDR1 LNHDA and CDR2 SQIVND (reference sequence). CDR3 bases: TGTGCCAGTAGTGGGAACTCGTTTAACTATGGCTACACCTTC. Translating it yields CASSGNSFNYGYTF.

CDR3 nucleotides: TGCGCCAGCAGCTTGGCCCCCGGGGGGAGGGGCAATGAGCAGTTCTTC. Translating gives CASSLAPGGRGNEQFF. J is TRBJ2-1 and V is TRBV5-1, with 7 bases that match TRBD2. CDR3 length: 16 residues. V shed 0 bases and J 6 bases; nucleotides not matched to a gene: 9. Looked up from germline, CDR1 is SGHRS and CDR2 is YFSETQ.

V usage is TRBV5-1 and J usage is TRBJ2-5; 7 bases match TRBD1. V lost 5 bases to trimming and J lost 1 base; unmatched junction nucleotides: 8. The CDR3 loop spans 15 amino acids. Looked up from germline, CDR1 is SGHRS and CDR2 is YFSETQ. The CDR3 nucleotides read TGCGCCAGCAGGATCACAGGGACAGTCCAAGAGACCCAGTACTTC. Protein sequence: CASRITGTVQETQYF.

The rearrangement joins TRBV30 to TRBJ2-2; D is undetermined. The CDR3 runs to 13 residues. Germline CDR1 and CDR2: GTSNPN and SVGIG (reference sequence). The V end lost 0 bases, the J end lost 5 bases, and 7 bases lay between the germline ends. The DNA of the CDR3 is TGTGCCTGGAGTGTAATAGGAACCGGGGAGCTGTTTTTT. It encodes CAWSVIGTGELFF.

The chain links TRBV6-5 to TRBJ1-5; the match to TRBD1 covers 7 bases. The CDR3 totals 14 residues. Trimming removed 2 bases from V and 3 bases from J; junction bases left unmatched: 1. Germline assignment: CDR1 MNHEY and CDR2 SVGAGI. The CDR3 protein is CASSYDRVNQPQHF. As DNA, the CDR3 is TGTGCCAGCAGTTACGACAGGGTCAATCAGCCCCAGCATTTT.

Here the CDR3 reads CASSQGRQPQHF. The DNA for the CDR3 is TGTGCCAGCTCCCAGGGGCGGCAGCCCCAGCATTTT. The chain links TRBV6-5 to TRBJ1-5; maybe TRBD1 (6 bases). The length of the CDR3 is 12 residues. Germline V gene sequence: CDR1 MNHEY, CDR2 SVGAGI. With 8 bases removed from V and 7 bases from J, the gap between germline ends came to 12 bases.

At least ten counts were recorded for this clone. The chain carries TRBV3-1 (or the pseudogene TRBV3-2) and TRBJ1-3; perhaps TRBD1 as D (6 bases). The CDR3 spans 14 residues. Germline CDR1 reads LGHDT; CDR2 reads YNNKEL (reference sequence). V was cut by 6 bases and J by 7 bases, with 16 bases left in between. CDR3 amino acids: CASRRTGFRNTIYF. In DNA, the CDR3 is TGTGCCAGCAGACGTACAGGGTTTAGGAACACCATATATTTT.

The chain employs TRBV19 and TRBJ2-3; 7 bases line up with TRBD1. V was clipped by 5 bases and J by 0 bases; unmatched bases: 17. This CDR3 has 19 amino acids. CDR1 and CDR2 (germline): LNHDA, SQIVND (reference sequence). CDR3 amino acids: CASSLRTGTATASTDTQYF. Here the CDR3 DNA reads TGTGCCAGTAGTCTAAGAACCGGGACAGCTACCGCTAGCACAGATACGCAGTATTTT.

The J gene is TRBJ1-1, the V gene TRBV11-1; TRBD1 agrees at 7 bases. After removal of 2 bases from V and 1 base from J, the junction contained 1 base not matched to a gene. CDR1 is SGHAT, CDR2 FQDESV, per germline (reference sequence). The CDR3 contains 14 residues. The CDR3 loop reads CASSLRGQNTEAFF. The CDR3 region has the DNA TGTGCCAGCAGCTTAAGGGGGCAGAACACTGAAGCTTTCTTT. Full variable domain (remainder filled in from reference TRBV11-1 and TRBJ1-1): EAEVAQSPRYKITEKSQAVAFWCDPISGHATLYWYRQILGQGPELLVQFQDESVVDDSQLPKDRFSAERLKGVDSTLKIQPAELGDSAMYLCASSLRGQNTEAFFGQGTRLTVV.

The chain couples TRBV18 to TRBJ2-2, with TRBD1 identical over 11 bases. V shed 3 bases, J shed 6 bases, and the junction held 6 bases outside the gene matches. Looked up from germline, CDR1 is KGHSH and CDR2 is LQKENI. The CDR3 is 16 amino acids. CDR3 residues: CASSPRTGGISGELFF. CDR3 nucleotides: TGTGCCAGCTCACCCCGGACAGGGGGCATCTCCGGGGAGCTGTTTTTT. Based on the CDR3 plus reference TRBV18 and TRBJ2-2, the full variable domain is NAGVMQNPRHLVRRRGQEARLRCSPMKGHSHVYWYRQLPEEGLKFMVYLQKENIIDESGMPKERFSAEFPKEGPSILRIQQVVRGDSAAYFCASSPRTGGISGELFFGEGSRLTVL.

This rearrangement joins TRBV7-2 to TRBJ2-3; no firm D call. Between the trimmed V and J ends, which lost 2 bases and 0 bases, there was a span of 6 bases. Germline V gene data show CDR1 as SGHTA and CDR2 as FQGNSA. The CDR3 runs 14 residues. The CDR3: CASSLRQSTDTQYF. CDR3 DNA sequence: TGTGCCAGCAGCTTAAGGCAGAGCACAGATACGCAGTATTTT.

The chain has TRBV11-3 and TRBJ2-3; D call uncertain. V lost 3 bases, J lost 6 bases, and 10 bases lay in between. CDR3 length: 13 residues. CDR1 and CDR2 from the germline V gene are SGHNT and YENEEA. CDR3 loop: CASSFLDHDTQYF. In nucleotides, the CDR3 is TGTGCCAGCAGCTTTCTGGATCACGATACGCAGTATTTT.

The rearrangement joins TRBV3-1 (or the pseudogene TRBV3-2) to TRBJ1-1, with TRBD1 matching over 7 bases. The CDR3 is made up of 13 amino acids. The V and J ends lost 4 bases and 5 bases, in that order; junction bases with no gene match: 4. Per the germline V gene, CDR1 is LGHDT and CDR2 is YNNKEL (reference sequence). The CDR3 DNA follows: TGTGCCAGCAGCCTTGGACAGGCTACTGAAGCTTTCTTT. Its translation is CASSLGQATEAFF.

The J gene is TRBJ1-4, the V gene TRBV28, with 8 nucleotides matching TRBD1. Germline V gives CDR1 MDHEN, CDR2 SYDVKM. The V and J ends lost 6 bases and 4 bases, in that order; junction bases with no gene match: 7. CDR3 length equals 15 residues. The CDR3 loop reads CASRPPGGGNEKLFF. CDR3 nucleotides: TGTGCCAGCAGACCCCCAGGGGGCGGTAATGAAAAACTGTTTTTT.

V gene TRBV4-3 combines with J gene TRBJ2-2, with TRBD1 as a possible D gene (5 bases). Germline CDR1 reads LGHNA; CDR2 reads YSLEER. V lost 0 bases, J lost 4 bases, and 6 bases lay in between. This CDR3 comprises 14 residues. The CDR3 DNA is TGCGCCAGCAGCCAAGAGCAGGGCACCGGGGAGCTGTTTTTT. Protein product: CASSQEQGTGELFF.

This chain links TRBV6-2 or TRBV6-3 with TRBJ2-4; 7 nucleotides match TRBD1. CDR1 is MNHEY, CDR2 SVGEGT, per germline. Trimming removed 3 bases from V and 5 bases from J; junction bases left unmatched: 1. This CDR3 has 13 amino acids. CDR3 amino acids: CASSYTGENIQYF. In nucleotides, the CDR3 is TGTGCCAGCAGTTATACAGGGGAAAACATTCAGTACTTC.

CDR3 amino acids: CASSPIRDTGELFF. The CDR3, as DNA: TGCGCCAGCAGCCCCATTAGGGACACCGGGGAGCTGTTTTTT. The V call is TRBV4-3, the J call TRBJ2-2; D remains unclear. The CDR3 has 14 residues. V was trimmed by 4 bases and J by 3 bases, leaving 9 bases between them. Germline CDR1 is LGHNA and CDR2 is YSLEER.

This clone has more than one count but fewer than ten. The chain uses TRBV11-2 and TRBJ2-1; TRBD2 matches at 8 bases. Looked up from germline, CDR1 is SGHAT and CDR2 is FQNNGV. With V trimmed by 5 bases and J by 2 bases, 8 bases remained unmatched. CDR3 length equals 16 residues. In DNA, the CDR3 is TGTGCCAGCAGCCTGAGGCAAGCGGGGGCCTACAATGAGCAGTTCTTC. This gives the protein CASSLRQAGAYNEQFF.

CDR3 in DNA: TGTGCCAGCTCACCGTGGGGGGCTGAGGAAAAACTGTTTTTT. Translating it yields CASSPWGAEEKLFF. The chain carries TRBV18 and TRBJ1-4; a weak D match, TRBD1 (6 bases). CDR1 and CDR2 (germline): KGHSH, LQKENI. V lost 3 bases to trimming and J lost 8 bases, with 13 bases between them. The CDR3 covers 14 residues.

The CDR3 nucleotides read TGTGCCAGCAGCTTAGTTCCGGGGCTAAGAGACACTGAAGCTTTCTTT. Its protein product is CASSLVPGLRDTEAFF. The chain couples TRBV7-2 to TRBJ1-1, with D maybe TRBD1 (5 bases). V dropped 1 base and J dropped 3 bases, with 15 bases sitting between them. The CDR3 totals 16 residues. Germline lookup yields CDR1 SGHTA and CDR2 FQGNSA.

V and J are TRBV9 and TRBJ2-2; unclear D gene. The CDR3 sequence is 14 residues long. The germline V gene encodes CDR1 SGDLS and CDR2 YYNGEE. V was clipped by 2 bases and J by 5 bases, with 10 bases between them. The CDR3 sequence: CASSVTLGTGELFF. The CDR3 DNA reads as TGTGCCAGCAGCGTTACTCTAGGGACCGGGGAGCTGTTTTTT.

This chain connects TRBV5-1 to TRBJ2-5; the D gene could be TRBD1 or TRBD2 (7 bases each). The CDR3 loop spans 13 amino acids. V was pared by 4 bases and J by 4 bases, with 11 bases between. Per the germline V gene, CDR1 is SGHRS and CDR2 is YFSETQ. The CDR3 region is CASSQGGGETQYF. CDR3 sequence (DNA): TGCGCCAGCAGCCAGGGGGGGGGAGAGACCCAGTACTTC.

The chain joins TRBV25-1 to TRBJ1-1, with D perhaps TRBD1 (6 bases). Looked up from germline, CDR1 is MGHDK and CDR2 is SYGVNS. V lost 5 bases, J lost 5 bases, and 15 bases lay in between. The CDR3 contains 14 residues. The CDR3 DNA reads as TGTGCCAGCAGTACTGGGAGGGGGTGGACTGAAGCTTTCTTT. Its translation is CASSTGRGWTEAFF.

The table lists this clone with a few counts. This chain connects TRBV7-2 to TRBJ1-6; unclear D gene. CDR3 length equals 16 residues. Germline V CDR1 and CDR2: SGHTA, FQGNSA. Deletions cut 4 bases from V and 0 bases from J, with 10 bases between. CDR3 DNA: TGTGCCAGCAGCTACGACCGAAACTCCTATAATTCACCCCTCCACTTT. Amino acid sequence: CASSYDRNSYNSPLHF.

The genes are TRBV30 and TRBJ1-5, with D possibly being TRBD1 (6 bases). V lost 3 bases to trimming and J lost 4 bases, with 10 bases between them. CDR1 and CDR2 (germline): GTSNPN, SVGIG (reference sequence). The CDR3 covers 13 residues. The CDR3 DNA reads TGTGCCTGGAGGTACAGGGATAATCAGCCCCAGCATTTT. It specifies CAWRYRDNQPQHF.

The genes are TRBV2 and TRBJ1-2; no definite D call. The V and J ends lost 6 bases and 1 base respectively, with 15 bases between them. Looked up from germline, CDR1 is SNHLY and CDR2 is FYNNEI. CDR3 length equals 15 residues. The CDR3, as DNA: TGTGCCAGCAGCCCAGGACCGCCCGTTAACTATGGCTACACCTTC. Its translation is CASSPGPPVNYGYTF.

The count of this clone is one. The V call is TRBV4-3, the J call TRBJ2-5; TRBD2 matches at 10 bases. The CDR3 loop spans 17 amino acids. Looked up from germline, CDR1 is LGHNA and CDR2 is YSLEER. Germline trimming cut 0 bases from V and 4 bases from J; bases unmatched to any gene: 8. In DNA, the CDR3 is TGCGCCAGCAGCCAAGATTTAATAGCGGGGGGAGGAGAGACCCAGTACTTC. Translating gives CASSQDLIAGGGETQYF.

Only a few counts were recorded for this clone. The V and J genes are TRBV5-1 and TRBJ2-2; unclear D gene. The germline gives CDR1 SGHRS, CDR2 YFSETQ. The CDR3 consists of 14 residues. V lost 0 bases, J lost 4 bases, and 7 bases lay in between. CDR3 residues: CASSLAGSTGELFF. The CDR3, as DNA: TGCGCCAGCAGCTTGGCTGGGTCCACCGGGGAGCTGTTTTTT.